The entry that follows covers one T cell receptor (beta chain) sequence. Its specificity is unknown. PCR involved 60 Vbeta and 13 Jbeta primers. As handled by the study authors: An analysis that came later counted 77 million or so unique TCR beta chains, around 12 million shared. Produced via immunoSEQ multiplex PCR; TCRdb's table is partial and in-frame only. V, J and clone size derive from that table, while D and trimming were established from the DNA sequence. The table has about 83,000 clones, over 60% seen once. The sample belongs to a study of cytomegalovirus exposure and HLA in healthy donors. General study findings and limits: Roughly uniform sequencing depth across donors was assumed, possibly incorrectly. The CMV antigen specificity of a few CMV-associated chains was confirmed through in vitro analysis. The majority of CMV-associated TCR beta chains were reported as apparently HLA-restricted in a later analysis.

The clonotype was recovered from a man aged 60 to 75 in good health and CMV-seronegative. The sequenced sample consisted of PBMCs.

The CDR3 bases are TGTGCCAGCAGTCCCGGGGGTGGGGCAGGGAATGAAAAACTGTTTTTT. Translated: CASSPGGGAGNEKLFF. V usage is TRBV13 and J usage is TRBJ1-4; perhaps TRBD1 as D (5 bases). The CDR3 has 16 amino acids. CDR1 is PRHDT, CDR2 FYEKMQ, per germline (reference sequence). Trimming removed 6 bases at V and 5 bases at J, with 19 bases between.